These 10 T cell receptor beta chains were all obtained from the same sample, sequenced in a study of OX40 agonist ivuxolimab in advanced cancers. The method was immunoSEQ multiplex PCR; TCRdb's version includes in-frame clones alone and lacks a portion of them. This sample yields under 45,000 clones, of which 80% are seen a single time; 4% to 5% belongs to the top ten. Sequencing used CD4+ or CD8+ T cells sorted from blood, obtained in a trial of the OX40 agonist ivuxolimab. Every receptor here comes from an adult with an advanced solid tumor such as melanoma, head and neck, liver or kidney cancer.

The CDR3 DNA reads as TGCGCCAGCAGCCAAGATAGGCGGGGGGCGATCTATGGCTACACCTTC. It encodes CASSQDRRGAIYGYTF. This chain joins TRBV4-3 and TRBJ1-2; D is possibly TRBD1 (6 bases). CDR3 size: 16 residues. Per the germline V gene, CDR1 is LGHNA and CDR2 is YSLEER. With 0 bases removed from V and 4 bases from J, the gap between germline ends came to 15 bases.

The J gene is TRBJ2-5, the V gene TRBV28; 8 bases match TRBD1. The CDR3 is 14 amino acids. Per the germline V gene, CDR1 is MDHEN and CDR2 is SYDVKM. With V trimmed by 4 bases and J by 11 bases, 12 bases remained unmatched. The chain's CDR3 is CASSSLQGAREQYF. The CDR3 DNA reads as TGTGCCAGCAGTTCCCTTCAGGGGGCGAGAGAGCAGTACTTC.

V usage is TRBV2 and J usage is TRBJ2-2; 11 bases align to TRBD2. Germline CDR1 SNHLY, CDR2 FYNNEI. This CDR3 spans 15 amino acids. The J segment lost 4 bases and the V segment lost 10 bases, leaving 8 bases of the junction unmatched. The CDR3 spells CAILAGGPGTGELFF. The CDR3 DNA reads as TGTGCCATCTTAGCGGGGGGGCCTGGCACCGGGGAGCTGTTTTTT. Full variable domain (rest looked up from reference TRBV2 and TRBJ2-2): EPEVTQTPSHQVTQMGQEVILRCVPISNHLYFYWYRQILGQKVEFLVSFYNNEISEKSEIFDDQFSVERPDGSNFTLKIRSTKLEDSAMYFCAILAGGPGTGELFFGEGSRLTVL.

The chain couples TRBV5-4 to TRBJ2-3, with D possibly called TRBD1 or TRBD2 (6 bases each). V shed 3 bases and J shed 2 bases, with 13 bases lying between them. The CDR3 sequence is 15 residues long. The V gene's germline CDR1 is SGHNT and CDR2 YYREEE (reference sequence). The chain's CDR3 is CASSYRRDTTDTQYF. The CDR3 DNA reads TGTGCCAGCAGCTATCGGCGGGACACCACAGATACGCAGTATTTT.

A single count supports this clone. The chain couples TRBV29-1 to TRBJ2-5; TRBD2 agrees at 9 bases. This CDR3 has 13 amino acids. Per germline, CDR1 SQVTM and CDR2 ANQGSEA. The V segment lost 6 bases and the J segment 5 bases; nucleotides outside the gene matches: 7. Written as DNA, the CDR3 is TGCAGCGTCTTAGCGGGAGATTTGGAGACCCAGTACTTC. Protein: CSVLAGDLETQYF.

The chain joins TRBV6-6 to TRBJ1-4; possibly TRBD1 for D (6 bases). CDR1 MNHNY and CDR2 SVGAGI come from the germline V gene (reference sequence). The CDR3 consists of 14 residues. Trimming pared 5 bases from V and 8 bases from J, leaving 15 bases between. The CDR3 loop is CASSKGQPPEKLFF. CDR3 DNA sequence: TGTGCCAGCAGTAAAGGACAGCCTCCAGAAAAACTGTTTTTT.

This rearrangement joins TRBV11-1 to TRBJ2-2; D remains ambiguous. Germline lookup yields CDR1 SGHAT and CDR2 FQDESV (reference sequence). Trimming pared 7 bases from V and 0 bases from J, leaving 12 bases between. CDR3 size: 15 residues. CDR3 nucleotides: TGTGCCAGCACCCGAGGTGGGCCGAACACCGGGGAGCTGTTTTTT. This sequence encodes CASTRGGPNTGELFF.

The chain is built from TRBV18 and TRBJ1-1; TRBD1 is a possible D gene (5 bases). This CDR3 is built from 15 residues. Trimming took 3 bases from V and 5 from J, leaving 16 bases between them. Per germline, CDR1 KGHSH and CDR2 LQKENI. As DNA, the CDR3 is TGTGCCAGCTCACCGCGGGGGGGTTCCCAGACTGAAGCTTTCTTT. Translating gives CASSPRGGSQTEAFF. Complete variable domain (other parts from reference TRBV18 and TRBJ1-1): NAGVMQNPRHLVRRRGQEARLRCSPMKGHSHVYWYRQLPEEGLKFMVYLQKENIIDESGMPKERFSAEFPKEGPSILRIQQVVRGDSAAYFCASSPRGGSQTEAFFGQGTRLTVV.

The chain uses TRBV11-2 and TRBJ2-2; D is undetermined. The CDR3 contains 14 residues. CDR1 SGHAT and CDR2 FQNNGV come from the germline V gene. Trimming cost V 1 base and J 1 base, with 4 bases left between them. CDR3 bases: TGTGCCAGCAGCTTAGCACAGAACACCGGGGAGCTGTTTTTT. It codes for CASSLAQNTGELFF. Together with reference TRBV11-2 and TRBJ2-2, the CDR3 gives the full variable domain: EAGVAQSPRYKIIEKRQSVAFWCNPISGHATLYWYQQILGQGPKLLIQFQNNGVVDDSQLPKDRFSAERLKGVDSTLKIQPAKLEDSAVYLCASSLAQNTGELFFGEGSRLTVL.

The chain recombines TRBV5-1 with TRBJ2-3, with no clear D. CDR3 length: 14 residues. The germline gives CDR1 SGHRS, CDR2 YFSETQ. Trimming removed 4 bases at V and 6 bases at J, with 15 bases between. The CDR3: CASSLSSSSDTQYF. The CDR3 DNA reads TGCGCCAGCAGCCTATCCTCCTCTAGTGATACGCAGTATTTT.